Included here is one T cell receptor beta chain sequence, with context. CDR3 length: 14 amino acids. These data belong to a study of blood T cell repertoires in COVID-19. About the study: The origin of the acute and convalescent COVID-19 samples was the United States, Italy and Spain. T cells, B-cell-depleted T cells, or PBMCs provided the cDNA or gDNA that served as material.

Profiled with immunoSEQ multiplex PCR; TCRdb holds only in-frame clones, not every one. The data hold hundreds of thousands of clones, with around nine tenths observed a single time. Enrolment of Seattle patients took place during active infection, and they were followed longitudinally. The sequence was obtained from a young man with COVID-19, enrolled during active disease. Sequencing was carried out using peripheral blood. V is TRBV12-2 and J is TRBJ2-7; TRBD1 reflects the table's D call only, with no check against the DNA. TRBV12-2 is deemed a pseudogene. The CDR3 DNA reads TGTGCAAGTCGCCAACGACAGGAGACCTACGAGCAGTACTTC. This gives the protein CASRQRQETYEQYF.